This is a list of T cell receptor beta chains from one sample in a study of blood T cells in healthy people across ages. Each CDR3 protein is one row after TCRdb ran MiXCR on the 5' RACE reads. The sample has hundreds of thousands of distinct CDR3 sequences, 25% to 30% seen once; the top ten hold over 25%. Sample: blood. The receptor set was obtained from a woman aged 70-85 years in good health. CDR3s include the opening cysteine and the closing phenylalanine or tryptophan. D genes are given only for firm matches. Where a row states a size, it is once, few, many or the class of an expanded clone; other rows omit it.

DNA,CDR3,D,size,J,V
TGCAGCGTCAACCTTAGGCCCCTTGGCGGGAGGGCAGAGGAGACCCAGTACTTC,CSVNLRPLGGRAEETQYF,TRBD2,few,TRBJ2-5,TRBV29-1
TGTGCCAGCAGTTTACCCGGGGAGCTGTTTTTT,CASSLPGELFF,-,-,TRBJ2-2,TRBV12-3/TRBV12-4
TGTGCCAGCGGGGGGGACGGAACTAATGAAAAACTGTTTTTT,CASGGDGTNEKLFF,-,-,TRBJ1-4,TRBV25-1
TGTGCCAGCACGTCACCGGTGGCTAATGAAAAACTGTTTTTT,CASTSPVANEKLFF,-,-,TRBJ1-4,TRBV6-6
TGTGCCACCAGTGATCCAGGGGGATCGGGTGAAAAACTGTTTTTT,CATSDPGGSGEKLFF,TRBD1,-,TRBJ1-4,TRBV24-1
TGTGCCAGCAGCTTCGGGGGGAGGAACGATCAGCCCCAGCATTTT,CASSFGGRNDQPQHF,-,few,TRBJ1-5,TRBV7-8
TGTGCCACCGCTAGCAGCTCGGGGGCCAACGTCCTGACTTTC,CATASSSGANVLTF,-,-,TRBJ2-6,TRBV5-5
TGCGCCAGCAGCCAAGTTGGAGACGGGCGCGAGCAGTACTTC,CASSQVGDGREQYF,-,-,TRBJ2-7,TRBV4-1
TGTGCCAGCAGCAAGGACCCCTCCCTCTACGAGCAGTACTTC,CASSKDPSLYEQYF,-,few,TRBJ2-7,TRBV9
TGTGCCAGCAGCCAAGTCACAGCATCAACTAATGAAAAACTGTTTTTT,CASSQVTASTNEKLFF,-,few,TRBJ1-4,TRBV4-2
TGCAGCGACAGGGGAGGCACAGATACGCAGTATTTT,CSDRGGTDTQYF,TRBD1,many,TRBJ2-3,TRBV29-1
TGTGCCAGCAGCATAACAGGGGCTATGAACACTGAAGCTTTCTTT,CASSITGAMNTEAFF,TRBD1,once,TRBJ1-1,TRBV11-2
TGTGCCAGCACTCGGAGAAGCTCCTACAATGAGCAGTTCTTC,CASTRRSSYNEQFF,-,few,TRBJ2-1,TRBV6-1
TGTGCCAGCGGTAGTCTGGGAAAGACCCAGTACTTC,CASGSLGKTQYF,-,-,TRBJ2-5,TRBV3-1
TGTGCCAGCAGCCAAGAATGGGGCCACTACAATGAGCAGTTCTTC,CASSQEWGHYNEQFF,-,-,TRBJ2-1,TRBV3-1
TGCAGTGCTAGAGATAGCCGAGGCAATCAGCCCCAGCATTTT,CSARDSRGNQPQHF,-,-,TRBJ1-5,TRBV20-1
TGTGCCAGCAGGCAGGGGACTAGTTCATACGGGGAGCGGTTTTTT,CASRQGTSSYGERFF,TRBD2,-,TRBJ2-2,TRBV7-9
TGCAGTGCTCCTCGGGACCCCGCCTTCCACGAGCAGTACTTC,CSAPRDPAFHEQYF,-,few,TRBJ2-7,TRBV20-1
TGTGCCAGCAGTTACAAGTGGACTAGCGGGAGGATGTTCTCCTACGAGCAGTACTTC,CASSYKWTSGRMFSYEQYF,TRBD2,-,TRBJ2-7,TRBV6-2/TRBV6-3
TGTGCCAGCAGCTACCGGGACTTATCCGAAAACATTCAGTACTTC,CASSYRDLSENIQYF,-,once,TRBJ2-4,TRBV3-1
TGTGCCAGCAGCGGGACCGGGACTAGCTTCGAGACCCAGTACTTT,CASSGTGTSFETQYF,TRBD2,-,TRBJ2-5,TRBV9
TGTGCCAGCACCAGAGGTACTTCAGGAGAGACCCAGTACTTC,CASTRGTSGETQYF,-,few,TRBJ2-5,TRBV11-1
TGCAGCGGCAATCTAGCGGGAGTTCCCAACAATGAGCAGTTCTTC,CSGNLAGVPNNEQFF,TRBD2,-,TRBJ2-1,TRBV29-1
TGCAGTGCTAGGAGGACAGGGGGCGCAGACACTGAAGCTTTCTTT,CSARRTGGADTEAFF,TRBD1,few,TRBJ1-1,TRBV20-1
TGCAGTGCTAGTGGGACTAGCGGGGGTAGCTCCTACAATGAGCAGTTCTTC,CSASGTSGGSSYNEQFF,TRBD2,few,TRBJ2-1,TRBV20-1
TGCGCCAGCAGCTCCTTCCTACCGGGACAGACAAATGAAAAACTGTTTTTT,CASSSFLPGQTNEKLFF,TRBD1,-,TRBJ1-4,TRBV5-1
TGCGCCAGCAGCTTGGTGCTAGCGGGAGGACAAGAGACCCAGTACTTC,CASSLVLAGGQETQYF,TRBD2,many,TRBJ2-5,TRBV5-1
TGTGCCAGCAGCTTTTTGGGGGAACGCACTAATGAAAAACTGTTTTTT,CASSFLGERTNEKLFF,-,-,TRBJ1-4,TRBV21-1
TGTGCCAGCAGCCAAGTGCCAGGGAGCGGCTACACCTTC,CASSQVPGSGYTF,-,many,TRBJ1-2,TRBV3-1
TGTGCCAGCAGCTTTCCTCCCAGGACAGGTGATGCTGAGCAGTTCTTC,CASSFPPRTGDAEQFF,TRBD1,-,TRBJ2-1,TRBV7-9
TGTGCCAGCAGCTTGTCCGGGGTAGCCAAAAACATTCAGTACTTC,CASSLSGVAKNIQYF,-,few,TRBJ2-4,TRBV11-2
TGTGCCAGCAGCTATTCCTACAATGAGCAGTTCTTC,CASSYSYNEQFF,-,-,TRBJ2-1,TRBV7-9
TGCAGTGCCCTGGGGGTCTCTAATGAAAAACTGTTTTTT,CSALGVSNEKLFF,-,few,TRBJ1-4,TRBV20-1
TGTGCCAGCAGCTCAGTACACAATGAGCAGTTCTTC,CASSSVHNEQFF,-,-,TRBJ2-1,TRBV7-9
TGTGCCAGCAGAACGACAGGGAGGGGCAACGAGCAGTACTTC,CASRTTGRGNEQYF,-,few,TRBJ2-7,TRBV2
TGTGCCAGCAGTTACTCGAGCGGGAGCATCTACAATGAGCAGTTCTTC,CASSYSSGSIYNEQFF,TRBD2,-,TRBJ2-1,TRBV6-5
TGTGCCAGCAGTTATAGCTGGGGATCACCCCTCCACTTT,CASSYSWGSPLHF,-,-,TRBJ1-6,TRBV28
TGCGGCGCGCCGGGACACACTCAAGAGACTCAGTACTTC,CGAPGHTQETQYF,-,-,TRBJ2-5,TRBV29-1
TGCGCCAGCAGCCAAGAGTTCGCTAGCGGGAGTGTAAATGAGCAGTTCTTC,CASSQEFASGSVNEQFF,TRBD2,few,TRBJ2-1,TRBV4-1
TGTGCCAGCAGCCCGGCTAGCGGGAGCACAGATACGCAGTATTTT,CASSPASGSTDTQYF,TRBD2,many,TRBJ2-3,TRBV7-9
TGTGCCAGCAGCCTTACGACCCCATACGAGCAGTACTTC,CASSLTTPYEQYF,-,-,TRBJ2-7,TRBV28
TGTGCCAGCAGCCTTACTATAGAGGATACGCAGTATTTT,CASSLTIEDTQYF,-,-,TRBJ2-3,TRBV7-2
TGCGCCAGCAGCCAAGACCCGACTAGCATAACGGGTAGCACAGATACGCAGTATTTT,CASSQDPTSITGSTDTQYF,TRBD2,few,TRBJ2-3,TRBV4-1
TGTGCCAGCAGCTTATATTTTGACCCCCAGGGTGAAAAACTGTTTTTT,CASSLYFDPQGEKLFF,-,-,TRBJ1-4,TRBV7-9
TGCAGTGCTAAGCGAGGGGAACGAATATCCTACGAGCAGTACTTC,CSAKRGERISYEQYF,-,-,TRBJ2-7,TRBV20-1
TGTGCCAGCAGTTCGCGGCGGGATCAGGCCCAGTACTTC,CASSSRRDQAQYF,-,few,TRBJ2-5,TRBV27
TGCGCCAGCAAGCTCCAGACCCAAGAGACCCAGTACTTC,CASKLQTQETQYF,-,-,TRBJ2-5,TRBV5-1
TGTGCCAGCAGTATCCGGGACATGGCAAAACTGTTTTTT,CASSIRDMAKLFF,-,many,TRBJ1-4,TRBV12-3/TRBV12-4
TGTGCCAGCAAGACCACAGGGGGCCGCGGTGAAAAACTGTTTTTT,CASKTTGGRGEKLFF,TRBD1,many,TRBJ1-4,TRBV6-6